These 5 T cell receptor beta chains came from one sample sequenced in a study of blood T cell repertoires in COVID-19. Clones were read by immunoSEQ multiplex PCR, and TCRdb kept only the in-frame ones, dropping some. The sample has some 150,000 clones; roughly three quarters are singletons. Sample: PBMCs or T cells enriched from blood (not recorded which). The receptors derive from a woman between 50 and 59 years old who had recovered from COVID-19.

V gene TRBV28 combines with J gene TRBJ1-5; D unclear. The germline CDR1 and CDR2 sequences are MDHEN and SYDVKM. V was trimmed by 7 bases and J by 4 bases, leaving 26 bases between them. The CDR3 runs 18 residues. The CDR3 DNA is TGTGCCAGCACCCATTCGAGGGTTAGACTCGCTTTAAATCAGCCCCAGCATTTT. This encodes CASTHSRVRLALNQPQHF. Based on the CDR3 plus reference TRBV28 and TRBJ1-5, the full variable domain is DVKVTQSSRYLVKRTGEKVFLECVQDMDHENMFWYRQDPGLGLRLIYFSYDVKMKEKGDIPEGYSVSREKKERFSLILESASTNQTSMYLCASTHSRVRLALNQPQHFGDGTRLSIL.

The rearrangement joins TRBV9 to TRBJ1-2; weak D call: TRBD1 (6 bases). In germline, CDR1 is SGDLS, CDR2 YYNGEE. Trimming took off 0 bases at V and 3 bases at J, with 15 bases between the two ends. The CDR3 is 16 amino acids. CDR3 loop: CASSVGGGVQDYGYTF. CDR3 in DNA: TGTGCCAGCAGCGTAGGAGGGGGGGTACAAGACTATGGCTACACCTTC.

The chain links TRBV19 to TRBJ1-1; 7 bases align to TRBD1. Germline CDR1 is LNHDA and CDR2 is SQIVND (reference sequence). Trimming cost V 0 bases and J 5 bases; bases outside gene matches: 3. This CDR3 is built from 14 residues. The CDR3 is CASSIEQGWTEAFF. The CDR3 DNA reads TGTGCCAGTAGTATAGAACAGGGGTGGACTGAAGCTTTCTTT. The full variable domain, with the rest looked up from reference TRBV19 and TRBJ1-1, is DGGITQSPKYLFRKEGQNVTLSCEQNLNHDAMYWYRQDPGQGLRLIYYSQIVNDFQKGDIAEGYSVSREKKESFPLTVTSAQKNPTAFYLCASSIEQGWTEAFFGQGTRLTVV.

The chain links TRBV30 to TRBJ1-6; D is unclear. Between the trimmed V and J ends, which lost 0 bases and 13 bases, there was a span of 13 bases. Germline V gene lookup returns CDR1 GTSNPN and CDR2 SVGIG (reference sequence). The CDR3 has 13 amino acids. The CDR3 DNA reads TGTGCCTGGAGTGTATCGGGGAAAAATCCCCTCCACTTT. Protein product: CAWSVSGKNPLHF.

J is TRBJ1-5 and V is TRBV19; D gene unclear. Trimming cost V 3 bases and J 6 bases, with 9 bases left between them. Per germline, CDR1 LNHDA and CDR2 SQIVND (reference sequence). The CDR3 is made up of 13 amino acids. The CDR3 bases are TGTGCCAGTAGTATTACAGCAGTTCAGCCCCAGCATTTT. Translating it yields CASSITAVQPQHF. The variable domain in full, with the rest retrieved from reference TRBV19 and TRBJ1-5, is DGGITQSPKYLFRKEGQNVTLSCEQNLNHDAMYWYRQDPGQGLRLIYYSQIVNDFQKGDIAEGYSVSREKKESFPLTVTSAQKNPTAFYLCASSITAVQPQHFGDGTRLSIL.